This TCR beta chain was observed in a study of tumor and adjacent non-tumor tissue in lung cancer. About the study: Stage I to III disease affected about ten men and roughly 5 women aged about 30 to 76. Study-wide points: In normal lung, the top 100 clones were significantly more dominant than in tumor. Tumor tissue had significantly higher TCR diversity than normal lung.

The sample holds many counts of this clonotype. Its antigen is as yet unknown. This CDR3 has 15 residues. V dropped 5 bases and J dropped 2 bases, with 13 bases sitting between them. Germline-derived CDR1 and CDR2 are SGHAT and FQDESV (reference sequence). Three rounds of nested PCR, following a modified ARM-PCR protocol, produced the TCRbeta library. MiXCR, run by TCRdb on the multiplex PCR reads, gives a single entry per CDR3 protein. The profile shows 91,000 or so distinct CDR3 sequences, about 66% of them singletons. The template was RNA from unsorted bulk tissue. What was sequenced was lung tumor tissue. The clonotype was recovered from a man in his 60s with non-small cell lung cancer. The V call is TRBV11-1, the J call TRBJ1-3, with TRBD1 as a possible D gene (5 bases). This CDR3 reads CASSRTRDPGNTIYF. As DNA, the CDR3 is TGTGCCAGCAGCCGAACCAGGGACCCTGGAAACACCATATATTTT.